This T cell receptor beta chain was documented in a study of T cells in Graves' hyperthyroidism and ophthalmopathy. This clonotype was found many times. The blood was taken when hyperthyroidism was first diagnosed, before any ophthalmopathy symptoms showed up. RNA transcripts were the template for amplifying TCR beta CDR3 regions. Initially, a first-round RT-PCR of the TCR CDR3 employed the HTBI primer set. MiXCR, run by TCRdb on the multiplex PCR reads, gives a single entry per CDR3 protein. The sample has some 350,000 distinct CDR3 sequences, about 15% seen once. CDR3 length equals 16 residues. V lost 4 bases to trimming and J lost 1 base; unmatched junction nucleotides: 7. Per the germline V gene, CDR1 is MNHNS and CDR2 is SASEGT.

Sample: blood. The chain recombines TRBV6-1 with TRBJ2-5; 9 bases align to TRBD2. The TCR was taken from a woman between 18 and 30 years old with Graves' hyperthyroidism that later progressed to Graves' ophthalmopathy. CDR3 coding DNA: TGTGCCAGCAGTGCTAATCTAGCGGGACTCCAAGAGACCCAGTACTTC. Translation gives CASSANLAGLQETQYF.